A selection of T cell receptor beta chains follows, all from one sample in a study of blood T cells in healthy people across ages. TCRdb re-called the 5' RACE reads through MiXCR, storing one row per CDR3 protein. Counted here are approximately 800,000 distinct CDR3 sequences, about 42% occurring once; the ten biggest clones make up over 15%. The sample consisted of blood. All receptors derive from an older man in good health. Each CDR3 is given with its conserved first and last residue. D genes are given only for firm matches. Clone size is given for some rows only: seen once, a few or many times, or a class if the clone is expanded.

NA	TRBD2	TRBV12-3/TRBV12-4	TRBJ2-3	TGTGCCAGCGGAAAGACTAGCGGGAGTGTGGATACGCAGTATTTT	CASGKTSGSVDTQYF
NA	NA	TRBV7-2	TRBJ2-2	TGTGCCAGCAGCTTAGCTCTCGGGGGAAACACCGGGGAGCTGTTTTTT	CASSLALGGNTGELFF
NA	NA	TRBV2	TRBJ1-2	TGTGCCAGCAGTGAATGGGAGGAAACTGGCTACACCTTC	CASSEWEETGYTF
NA	NA	TRBV9	TRBJ2-7	TGTGCCAGCAGCGTAGAAGGGGCCCTTACCTACGAGCAGTACTTC	CASSVEGALTYEQYF
NA	NA	TRBV7-2	TRBJ2-3	TGTGCCAGCAGCTTAGCGGGAGGGGGACGAGATACGCAGTATTTT	CASSLAGGGRDTQYF
NA	TRBD2	TRBV14	TRBJ2-1	TGTGCCAGCAGCCACACCGGGACTAGCGGGAGTATGTCCTCGTTCTTC	CASSHTGTSGSMSSFF
few	NA	TRBV7-9	TRBJ2-3	TGTGCCAGCAGCTCCAGTCGGGGCACAGATACGCAGTATTTT	CASSSSRGTDTQYF
NA	NA	TRBV9	TRBJ2-3	TGTGCCAGCAGCGACGGTGAGCGGAGTGCGCAGTATTTT	CASSDGERSAQYF
NA	TRBD2	TRBV20-1	TRBJ2-5	TGCAGTGCTAGAGAGTCGGGAGGCACCCTAGGAGAGACCCAGTACTTC	CSARESGGTLGETQYF
NA	TRBD2	TRBV5-1	TRBJ2-7	TGCGCCAGCGGAGCCGGGACTAGCGGGTACGAGCAGTACTTC	CASGAGTSGYEQYF
NA	NA	TRBV11-2	TRBJ2-3	TGTGCCAGCAGCCCTGACTTTTGTACGCAGTATTTT	CASSPDFCTQYF
NA	NA	TRBV5-1	TRBJ2-1	TGCGCCAGCAGCTCCCGGAGCAATGAGCAGTTCTTC	CASSSRSNEQFF
many	TRBD2	TRBV12-3/TRBV12-4	TRBJ2-1	TGTGCCAGCAGCCTTAGCGGGGTGTACAATGAGCAGTTCTTC	CASSLSGVYNEQFF
few	TRBD1	TRBV30	TRBJ2-1	TGTGCCTGGAGACAGGGGTTCAATGAGCAGTTCTTC	CAWRQGFNEQFF
NA	NA	TRBV3-1	TRBJ2-7	TGTGCCAGCAGCCAAGAAGTTTCAGTCTCCTACGAGCAGTACTTC	CASSQEVSVSYEQYF
few	TRBD1	TRBV28	TRBJ2-1	TGTGCCAGCAGACCCTCACCGGGACAGGGGTCCTACAATGAGCAGTTCTTC	CASRPSPGQGSYNEQFF
few	TRBD1	TRBV20-1	TRBJ2-5	TGCAGTGCTAGAGTACCCCGGGGGACAGGGGGAGAGACCCAGTACTTC	CSARVPRGTGGETQYF
NA	NA	TRBV7-9	TRBJ2-7	TGTGCCGGCAGCTTAGGGATGGACGAGCAGTACTTC	CAGSLGMDEQYF
NA	NA	TRBV20-1	TRBJ1-2	TGCAGTGCACCCGGATCCGGGGTGATCTATGGAGGCTACACCTTC	CSAPGSGVIYGGYTF
few	TRBD2	TRBV15	TRBJ2-3	TGTGCCACCAGCAGAGACAGCGGGACCACAGATACGCAGTATTTT	CATSRDSGTTDTQYF
few	NA	TRBV29-1	TRBJ2-7	TGCAGCGTGCGGGACGATTACGAGCAGTACTTC	CSVRDDYEQYF
once	TRBD2	TRBV3-1	TRBJ2-1	TGTGCCAGCAGTTCGACTAGCGGGAGGTCGTTCTTC	CASSSTSGRSFF
NA	NA	TRBV7-8	TRBJ2-1	TGTGCCAGCAGCTTAGTCGAGATCCACAATGAGCAGTTCTTC	CASSLVEIHNEQFF
many	NA	TRBV11-2	TRBJ2-1	TGTGCCAGCACCTCGGGCAATGAGCAGTTCTTC	CASTSGNEQFF
NA	NA	TRBV29-1	TRBJ2-5	TGCAGCGTTGAACTTGGCCCTATAGAGACCCAGTACTTC	CSVELGPIETQYF
many	NA	TRBV12-3/TRBV12-4	TRBJ2-7	TGTGCCAGCAGTTGGGAATTCCTCCAGGGGATGGAGCAGTACTTC	CASSWEFLQGMEQYF
many	NA	TRBV29-1	TRBJ2-1	TGCAGCGTTGCGGCTGACTACTACAATGAGCAGTTCTTC	CSVAADYYNEQFF
many	NA	TRBV20-1	TRBJ2-3	TGCAGTGCTAAGGACTGGACGATCACAGATACGCAGTATTTT	CSAKDWTITDTQYF
NA	TRBD1	TRBV20-1	TRBJ2-1	TGCAGTGCTAGCGAGGGGGCTTTTAACTATGAGCAGTTCTTC	CSASEGAFNYEQFF
NA	TRBD1	TRBV25-1	TRBJ2-5	TGTGCCAGCAGTGAGGACAGGGGGCTGGAGACCCAGTACTTC	CASSEDRGLETQYF
NA	TRBD2	TRBV4-3	TRBJ2-3	TGCGCCAGCAGCCAGGAGTTGGGGGGGGACACAGATACGCAGTATTTT	CASSQELGGDTDTQYF
few	NA	TRBV20-1	TRBJ1-4	TGCAGTTACACAGGGCCTGGTGAAAAACTGTTTTTT	CSYTGPGEKLFF
NA	TRBD1	TRBV29-1	TRBJ1-1	TGCAGCGTTGGGGCAGGGGGCCTGAACACTGAAGCTTTCTTT	CSVGAGGLNTEAFF
few	NA	TRBV7-2	TRBJ1-2	TGTGCCAGCAGCCAAAACCAGGGATCAGATGGCTACACCTTC	CASSQNQGSDGYTF
NA	TRBD1	TRBV13	TRBJ1-2	TGTGCCAGCAGCTTAGGGGGGGACAGGCGAGGCGGCTACACCTTC	CASSLGGDRRGGYTF
few	NA	TRBV20-1	TRBJ2-7	TGCAGTGCTAGGTTTGGGCAGGGGTCCTACGAGCAGTACTTC	CSARFGQGSYEQYF
few	NA	TRBV12-3/TRBV12-4	TRBJ1-5	TGTGCCAGCAGTTTTTTAGAACAGGGTCGTCAGCCCCAGCATTTT	CASSFLEQGRQPQHF
NA	NA	TRBV20-1	TRBJ1-2	TGCAGTGCTAGCCTATCGGGGGGCTACACCTTC	CSASLSGGYTF
NA	TRBD2	TRBV9	TRBJ2-5	TGTGCCAGCAGCGTAGGCCCCCGACTAGCGGCAAATGAGCAGTACTTC	CASSVGPRLAANEQYF
few	NA	TRBV29-1	TRBJ2-3	TGCAGCGTTGAATACCCTGAGGCAGATACGCAGTATTTT	CSVEYPEADTQYF
few	NA	TRBV20-1	TRBJ2-3	TGCAGGGCTAGAGAGGGCGCAGATACGCAGTATTTT	CRAREGADTQYF
NA	TRBD1	TRBV2	TRBJ2-2	TGTGCCAGCAGTGGGGAACCGGGACAGGACTACACCGGGGAGCTGTTTTTT	CASSGEPGQDYTGELFF
NA	NA	TRBV7-8	TRBJ2-4	TGTGCCAGCAGCATGGATAACGGGACTGCCAAAAACATTCAGTACTTC	CASSMDNGTAKNIQYF
few	TRBD2	TRBV7-2	TRBJ2-3	TGTGCCAGCAGCCTCCAGACTAGCGGTACAGATACGCAGTATTTT	CASSLQTSGTDTQYF
few	NA	TRBV20-1	TRBJ2-3	TGCAGTGCCGCGGGGCTTACAGATACGCAGTATTTT	CSAAGLTDTQYF
once	NA	TRBV15	TRBJ2-1	TGTGCCACCAGCAAAGGGGAGGCCTACAATGAGCAGTTCTTC	CATSKGEAYNEQFF
NA	NA	TRBV5-1	TRBJ2-3	TGCGCCTGCAGCTTGGGTGGCCGGAACTTGGGGGATACGCAGTATTTT	CACSLGGRNLGDTQYF
NA	NA	TRBV7-9	TRBJ2-1	TGTGCCAGCAGCTCCCCCGGGACACTAGAGCAGTTCTTC	CASSSPGTLEQFF
many	TRBD2	TRBV9	TRBJ2-3	TGTGCCAGCAGCTTAGTCACTAGCGGCACAGATACGCAGTATTTT	CASSLVTSGTDTQYF
few	TRBD2	TRBV29-1	TRBJ2-4	TGCAGCGTTGAAATCGGGGGGAGAGCCAAAAACATTCAGTACTTC	CSVEIGGRAKNIQYF
NA	NA	TRBV12-3/TRBV12-4	TRBJ2-1	TGTGCCAGCGCGGGACGGCGAAGGGATGAGCAGTTCTTC	CASAGRRRDEQFF
many	NA	TRBV29-1	TRBJ2-3	TGCAGCGTCGGGACCGTCACAGATACGCAGTATTTT	CSVGTVTDTQYF
NA	NA	TRBV5-1	TRBJ1-5	TGCGCCAGCAGCTTGCTCCCAGACAATCAGCCCCAGCATTTT	CASSLLPDNQPQHF